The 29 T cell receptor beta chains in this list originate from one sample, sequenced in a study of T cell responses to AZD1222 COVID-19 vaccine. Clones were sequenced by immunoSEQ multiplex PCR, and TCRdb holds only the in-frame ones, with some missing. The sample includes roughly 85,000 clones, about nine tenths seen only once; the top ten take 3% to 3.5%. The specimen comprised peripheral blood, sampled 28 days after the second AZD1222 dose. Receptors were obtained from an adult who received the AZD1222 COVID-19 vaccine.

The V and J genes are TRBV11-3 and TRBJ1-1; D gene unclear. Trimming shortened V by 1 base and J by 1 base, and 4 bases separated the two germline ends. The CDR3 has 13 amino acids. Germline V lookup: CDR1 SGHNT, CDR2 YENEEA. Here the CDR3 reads CASSLGTNTEAFF. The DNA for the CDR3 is TGTGCCAGCAGCTTAGGAACGAACACTGAAGCTTTCTTT.

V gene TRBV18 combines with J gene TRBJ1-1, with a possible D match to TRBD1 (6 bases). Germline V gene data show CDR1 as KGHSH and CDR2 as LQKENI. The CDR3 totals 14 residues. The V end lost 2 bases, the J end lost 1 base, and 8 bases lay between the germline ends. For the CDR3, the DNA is TGTGCCAGCTCACCAAACAGGGCGAACACTGAAGCTTTCTTT. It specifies CASSPNRANTEAFF.

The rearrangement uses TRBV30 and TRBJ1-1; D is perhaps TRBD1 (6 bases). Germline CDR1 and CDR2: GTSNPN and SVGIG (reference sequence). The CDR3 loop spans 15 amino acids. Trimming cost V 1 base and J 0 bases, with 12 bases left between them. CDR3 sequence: CAWSAHRVMNTEAFF. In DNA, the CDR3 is TGTGCCTGGAGTGCGCACAGGGTAATGAACACTGAAGCTTTCTTT.

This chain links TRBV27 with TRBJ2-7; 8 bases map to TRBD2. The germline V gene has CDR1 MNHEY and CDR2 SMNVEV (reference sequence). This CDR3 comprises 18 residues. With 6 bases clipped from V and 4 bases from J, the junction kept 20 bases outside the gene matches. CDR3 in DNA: TGTGCCAGCAGCAGACTAGCGCGGGAGGTAGGGTGGGTGTACGAGCAGTACTTC. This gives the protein CASSRLAREVGWVYEQYF.

CDR3 residues: CASSFSRYGYTF. DNA of the CDR3: TGTGCCAGCAGTTTCAGTCGTTATGGCTACACCTTC. The gene calls are TRBV12-3 or TRBV12-4 and TRBJ1-2, with unresolved D. V lost 3 bases to trimming and J lost 5 bases, with 7 bases between them. CDR3 length: 12 residues.

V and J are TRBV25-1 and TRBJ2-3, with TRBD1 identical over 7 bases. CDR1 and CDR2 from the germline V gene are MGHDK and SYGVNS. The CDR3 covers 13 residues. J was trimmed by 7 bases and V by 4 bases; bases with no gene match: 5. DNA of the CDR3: TGTGCCAGCAGTGGCACGGGACAGAATACGCAGTATTTT. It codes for CASSGTGQNTQYF.

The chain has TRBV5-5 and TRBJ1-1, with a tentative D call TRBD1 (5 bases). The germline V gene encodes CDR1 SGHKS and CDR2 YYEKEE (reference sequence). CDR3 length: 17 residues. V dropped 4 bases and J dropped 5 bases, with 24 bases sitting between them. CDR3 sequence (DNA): TGTGCCAGCAGCGCCCGAGGGGAGAGGATGCGCCCTACTGAAGCTTTCTTT. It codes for CASSARGERMRPTEAFF.

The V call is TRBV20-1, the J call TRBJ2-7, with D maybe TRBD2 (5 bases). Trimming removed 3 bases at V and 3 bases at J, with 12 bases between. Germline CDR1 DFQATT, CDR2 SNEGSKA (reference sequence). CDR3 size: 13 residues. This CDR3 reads CSASRAEFYEQYF. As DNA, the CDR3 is TGCAGTGCTAGTCGAGCGGAGTTCTACGAGCAGTACTTC.

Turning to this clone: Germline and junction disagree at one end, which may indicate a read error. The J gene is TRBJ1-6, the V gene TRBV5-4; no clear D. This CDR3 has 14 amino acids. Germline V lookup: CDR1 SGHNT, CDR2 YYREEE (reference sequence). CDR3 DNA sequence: TGTGCCAGCAGGTTGGGTATGGGAAATTCACCCCTCCACTTT. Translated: CASRLGMGNSPLHF.

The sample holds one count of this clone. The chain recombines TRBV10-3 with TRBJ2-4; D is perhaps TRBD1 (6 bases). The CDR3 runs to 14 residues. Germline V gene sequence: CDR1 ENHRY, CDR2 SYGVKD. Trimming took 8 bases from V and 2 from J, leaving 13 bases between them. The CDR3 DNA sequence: TGTGCCATCTCAGGGGATGGGACCAAAAACATTCAGTACTTC. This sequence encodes CAISGDGTKNIQYF.

The CDR3 protein is CASSLLTGPAGYTF. The CDR3 DNA is TGTGCCAGCAGCTTGCTAACAGGGCCGGCTGGCTACACCTTC. The chain combines TRBV11-3 with TRBJ1-2; possible D gene TRBD1, 6 bases. V was trimmed by 3 bases and J by 7 bases, leaving 15 bases between them. The CDR3 is made up of 14 amino acids. Per the germline V gene, CDR1 is SGHNT and CDR2 is YENEEA.

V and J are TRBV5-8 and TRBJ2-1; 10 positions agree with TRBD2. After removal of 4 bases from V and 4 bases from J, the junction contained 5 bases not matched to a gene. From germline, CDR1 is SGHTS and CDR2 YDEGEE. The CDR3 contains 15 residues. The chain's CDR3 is CASSRIAGGYNEQFF. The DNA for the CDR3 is TGTGCCAGCAGCCGTATAGCGGGGGGTTACAATGAGCAGTTCTTC.

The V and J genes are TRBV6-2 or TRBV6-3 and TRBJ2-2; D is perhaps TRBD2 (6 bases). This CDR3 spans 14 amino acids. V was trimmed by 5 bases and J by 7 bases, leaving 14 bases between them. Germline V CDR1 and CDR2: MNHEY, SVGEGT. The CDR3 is CASSRRGTNGELFF. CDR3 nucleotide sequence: TGTGCCAGCAGTCGACGCGGGACGAACGGGGAGCTGTTTTTT.

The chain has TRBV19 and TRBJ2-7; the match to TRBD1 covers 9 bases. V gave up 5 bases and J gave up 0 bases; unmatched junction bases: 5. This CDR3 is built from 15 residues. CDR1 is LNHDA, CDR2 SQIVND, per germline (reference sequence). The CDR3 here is CASSHRDRDSYEQYF. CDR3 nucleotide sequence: TGTGCCAGTAGTCACCGGGACAGGGACTCCTACGAGCAGTACTTC.

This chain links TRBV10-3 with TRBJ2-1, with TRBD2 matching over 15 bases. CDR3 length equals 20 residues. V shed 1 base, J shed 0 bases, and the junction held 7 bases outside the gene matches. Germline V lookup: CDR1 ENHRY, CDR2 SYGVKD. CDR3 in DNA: TGTGCCATCAGTGAGTTGCTGGGACTAGCGGGGGGATCCTCCTACAATGAGCAGTTCTTC. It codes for CAISELLGLAGGSSYNEQFF.

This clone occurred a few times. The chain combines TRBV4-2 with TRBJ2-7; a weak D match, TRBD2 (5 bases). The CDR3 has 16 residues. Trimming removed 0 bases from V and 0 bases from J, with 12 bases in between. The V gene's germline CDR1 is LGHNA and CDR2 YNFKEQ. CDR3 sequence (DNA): TGTGCCAGCAGCCAAGAAACTCCCGGGATCTCCTACGAGCAGTACTTC. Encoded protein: CASSQETPGISYEQYF.

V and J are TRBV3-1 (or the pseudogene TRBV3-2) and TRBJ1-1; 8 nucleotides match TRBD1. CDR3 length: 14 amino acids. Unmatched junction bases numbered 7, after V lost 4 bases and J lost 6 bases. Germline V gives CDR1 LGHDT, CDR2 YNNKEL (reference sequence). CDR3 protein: CASSPRDRRAEAFF. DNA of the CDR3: TGTGCCAGCAGCCCCCGGGACAGGAGGGCTGAAGCTTTCTTT.

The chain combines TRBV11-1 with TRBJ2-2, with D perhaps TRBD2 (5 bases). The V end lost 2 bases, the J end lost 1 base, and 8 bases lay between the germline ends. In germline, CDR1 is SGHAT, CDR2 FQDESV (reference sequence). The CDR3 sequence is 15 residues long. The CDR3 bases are TGTGCCAGCAGCTTATCAGCGGTGAACACCGGGGAGCTGTTTTTT. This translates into CASSLSAVNTGELFF.

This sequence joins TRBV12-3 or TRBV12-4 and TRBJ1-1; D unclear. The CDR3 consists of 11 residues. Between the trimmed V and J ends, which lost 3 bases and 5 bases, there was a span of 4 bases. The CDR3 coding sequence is TGTGCCAGCAGTTTCGAGACTGAAGCTTTCTTT. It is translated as CASSFETEAFF.

The CDR3 loop is CASTPTRANHGYTF. The CDR3 nucleotides read TGTGCCAGCACCCCCACACGGGCTAATCATGGCTACACCTTC. The chain is built from TRBV6-5 and TRBJ1-2; D gene unclear. The CDR3 covers 14 residues. Germline loops: CDR1 MNHEY, CDR2 SVGAGI. The V gene lost 7 bases and the J gene lost 6 bases, with 18 bases spanning the gap.

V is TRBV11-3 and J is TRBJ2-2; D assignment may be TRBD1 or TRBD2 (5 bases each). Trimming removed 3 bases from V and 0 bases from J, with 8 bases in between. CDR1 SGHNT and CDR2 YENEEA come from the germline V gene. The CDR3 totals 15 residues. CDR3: CASSFGDANTGELFF. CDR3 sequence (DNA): TGTGCCAGCAGCTTCGGGGACGCGAACACCGGGGAGCTGTTTTTT.

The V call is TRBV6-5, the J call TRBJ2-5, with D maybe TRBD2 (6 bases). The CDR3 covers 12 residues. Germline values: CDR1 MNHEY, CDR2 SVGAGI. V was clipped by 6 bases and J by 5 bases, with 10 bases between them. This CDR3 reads CASSFGGETQYF. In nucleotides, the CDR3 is TGTGCCAGCAGCTTTGGGGGGGAGACCCAGTACTTC.

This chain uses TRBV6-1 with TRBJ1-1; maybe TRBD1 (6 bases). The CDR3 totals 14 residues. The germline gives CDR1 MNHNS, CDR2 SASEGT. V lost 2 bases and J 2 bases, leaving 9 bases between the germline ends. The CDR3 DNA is TGTGCCAGCAGTGAACAGGGGAAAAACACTGAAGCTTTCTTT. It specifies CASSEQGKNTEAFF.

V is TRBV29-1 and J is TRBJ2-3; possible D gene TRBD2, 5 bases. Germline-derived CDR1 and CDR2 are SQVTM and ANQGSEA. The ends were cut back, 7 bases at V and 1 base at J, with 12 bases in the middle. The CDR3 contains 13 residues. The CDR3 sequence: CSGGGGGTDTQYF. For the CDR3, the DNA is TGCAGCGGGGGTGGAGGAGGCACAGATACGCAGTATTTT.

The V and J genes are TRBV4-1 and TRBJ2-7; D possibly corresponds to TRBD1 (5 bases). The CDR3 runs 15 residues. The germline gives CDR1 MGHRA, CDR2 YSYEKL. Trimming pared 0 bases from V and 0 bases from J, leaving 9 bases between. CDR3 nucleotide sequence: TGCGCCAGCAGCCAAGAAAGTACAGGCTCCTACGAGCAGTACTTC. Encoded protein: CASSQESTGSYEQYF.

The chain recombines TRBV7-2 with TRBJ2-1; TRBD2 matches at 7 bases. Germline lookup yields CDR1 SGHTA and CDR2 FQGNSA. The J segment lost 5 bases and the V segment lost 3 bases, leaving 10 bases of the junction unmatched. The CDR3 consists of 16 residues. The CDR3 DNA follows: TGTGCCAGCAGCTTGGGACTACACGGGGGGAACAATGAGCAGTTCTTC. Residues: CASSLGLHGGNNEQFF.

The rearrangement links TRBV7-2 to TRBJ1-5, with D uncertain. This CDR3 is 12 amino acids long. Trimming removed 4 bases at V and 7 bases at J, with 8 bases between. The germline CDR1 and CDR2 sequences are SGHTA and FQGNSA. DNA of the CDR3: TGTGCCAGCAGCTCTGTTGGGCAGCCCCAGCATTTT. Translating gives CASSSVGQPQHF.

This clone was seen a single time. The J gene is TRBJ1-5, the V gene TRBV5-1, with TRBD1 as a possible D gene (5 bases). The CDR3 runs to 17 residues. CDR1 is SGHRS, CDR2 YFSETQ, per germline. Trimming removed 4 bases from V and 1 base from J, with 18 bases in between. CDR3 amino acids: CASSVGDGSLSNQPQHF. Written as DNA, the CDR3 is TGCGCCAGCAGCGTAGGGGACGGATCCCTAAGCAATCAGCCCCAGCATTTT.

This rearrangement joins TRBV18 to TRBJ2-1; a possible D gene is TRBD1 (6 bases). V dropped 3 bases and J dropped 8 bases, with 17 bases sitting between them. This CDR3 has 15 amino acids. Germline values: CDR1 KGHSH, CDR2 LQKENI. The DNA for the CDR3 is TGTGCCAGCTCACCCATCCTGTCAGGGGTCTATGAGCAGTTCTTC. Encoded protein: CASSPILSGVYEQFF.